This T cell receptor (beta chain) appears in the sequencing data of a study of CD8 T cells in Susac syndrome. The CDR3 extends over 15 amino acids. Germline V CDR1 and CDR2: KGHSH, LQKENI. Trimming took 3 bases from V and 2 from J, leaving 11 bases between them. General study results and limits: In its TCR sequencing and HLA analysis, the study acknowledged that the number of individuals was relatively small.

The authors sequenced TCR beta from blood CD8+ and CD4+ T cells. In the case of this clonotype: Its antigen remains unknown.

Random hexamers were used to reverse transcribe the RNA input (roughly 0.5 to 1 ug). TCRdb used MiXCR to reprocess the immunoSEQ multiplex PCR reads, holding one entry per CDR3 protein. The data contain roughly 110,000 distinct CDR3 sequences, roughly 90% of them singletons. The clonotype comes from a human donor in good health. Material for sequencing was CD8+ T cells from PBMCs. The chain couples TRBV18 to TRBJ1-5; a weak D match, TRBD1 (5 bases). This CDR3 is CASSPTGPGNQPQHF. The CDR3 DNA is TGTGCCAGCTCACCGACGGGACCGGGCAATCAGCCCCAGCATTTT.